Presented here are 5 T cell receptor beta chains from one specimen sequenced in a study of Ad26.COV2.S vaccination and SARS-CoV-2 variants. Profiled with immunoSEQ multiplex PCR; TCRdb holds only in-frame clones, not every one. Here the sample spans about 280,000 clones, 87% being singletons. This sample's treatment: some 20 received Ad26.COV2.S at low or high dose, single or two shots; 5 received placebo; per-sample allocation not given. Samples analyzed were those drawn on day 63 after the first vaccine or placebo injection. Specimen: peripheral blood, collected in a trial of Ad26.COV2.S vaccine versus placebo. The receptors here all came from a person between 18 and 65 years old who received the Ad26.COV2.S COVID-19 vaccine or a placebo.

The chain uses TRBV10-3 and TRBJ2-1, with D maybe TRBD1 (6 bases). In germline, CDR1 is ENHRY, CDR2 SYGVKD. V was pared by 3 bases and J by 7 bases, with 16 bases between. CDR3 size: 15 residues. Here the CDR3 reads CAISEMAGALNEQFF. In DNA, the CDR3 is TGTGCCATCAGTGAAATGGCAGGGGCCCTGAATGAGCAGTTCTTC.

This chain connects TRBV19 to TRBJ1-1, with a tentative D call TRBD1 (5 bases). With 4 bases removed from V and 6 bases from J, the gap between germline ends came to 18 bases. The CDR3 length is 15 residues. Germline lookup yields CDR1 LNHDA and CDR2 SQIVND (reference sequence). The CDR3 DNA reads TGTGCCAGTAGTACTTACAGCGGGAAGGGGTCTGAAGCTTTCTTT. The encoded protein is CASSTYSGKGSEAFF.

This rearrangement joins TRBV5-5 to TRBJ1-1; D ambiguous. V lost 6 bases and J lost 0, with 15 bases in between. CDR1 SGHKS and CDR2 YYEKEE come from the germline V gene (reference sequence). There are 15 residues in the CDR3. DNA of the CDR3: TGTGCCAGCACCCCTCCCGAGGCCGTGAACACTGAAGCTTTCTTT. Encoded protein: CASTPPEAVNTEAFF.

The chain carries TRBV20-1 and TRBJ2-1, with 7 bases that match TRBD2. The CDR3 covers 15 residues. After removal of 4 bases from V and 4 bases from J, the junction contained 10 bases not matched to a gene. In germline, CDR1 is DFQATT, CDR2 SNEGSKA (reference sequence). CDR3 in DNA: TGCAGTGCTACTGACGCTAGCGGTAATTACAATGAGCAGTTCTTC. It is translated as CSATDASGNYNEQFF.

As concerns this clone: A read error may produce the germline difference seen at one junction end. The chain has TRBV18 and TRBJ1-1, with 7 bases matching TRBD1. This CDR3 is built from 19 residues. Germline CDR1 is KGHSH and CDR2 is LQKENI. CDR3 protein: CASSPPWGQSKGLNTEAFF. The DNA for the CDR3 is TGTGCCAGCTCCCCACCCTGGGGACAGAGTAAAGGTCTGAACACTGAAGCTTTCTTT.